This record concerns one T cell receptor (beta chain) sequence. As yet, its antigen is unknown. Trimming pared 0 bases from V and 2 bases from J, leaving 9 bases between. Germline loops: CDR1 SGHDT, CDR2 YYEEEE. This CDR3 comprises 15 residues. This sample is part of a study of T cells in localized non-small cell lung cancer. Profiling relied on immunoSEQ multiplex PCR, and the TCRdb table lists in-frame clones only, not all of them. This sample has approximately 30,000 clones, with 93% found just once. Study outcomes and limitations: Appearance in adjacent lung was seen for a median 57 of the top 100 tumor clones. Longer overall survival associated with higher blood T cell density; shorter survival with higher adjacent-lung clonality. Uninvolved adjacent lung had more T cell clonality than any other tissue, topping tumor. It remains possible that heterogeneity exists, since only one tumor region was sequenced.

The TCR originated in a female donor of 60 years or more with stage I lung adenocarcinoma. The source was peripheral blood, collected before any cancer treatment. This sequence joins TRBV5-6 and TRBJ1-3; tentatively, D is TRBD1 (5 bases). CDR3 DNA sequence: TGTGCCAGCAGCTTGGGGGTAGGGGCTGGAAACACCATATATTTT. Translated, it gives CASSLGVGAGNTIYF.